Listed here are 21 T cell receptor beta chains from one sample, sequenced in a study of blood T cell repertoires in COVID-19. Generated by immunoSEQ multiplex PCR, the TCRdb table keeps only in-frame clones and is missing some. This sample has 250,000 or so clones, with 86% found just once. Sequenced sample: PBMCs or T cells enriched from blood (not recorded which). The receptors were gathered from a woman aged 45-65 years who had recovered from COVID-19.

This clone was picked up one time. The genes are TRBV28 and TRBJ1-1, with 10 bases fitting TRBD1. The trim removed 5 bases at V and 1 base at J, leaving 10 bases unmatched. CDR3 length equals 17 residues. Germline V gene data show CDR1 as MDHEN and CDR2 as SYDVKM. In DNA form, the CDR3 reads TGTGCCAGCAGTCCATTCGACAGGGGGCGCCCGAACACTGAAGCTTTCTTT. This gives the protein CASSPFDRGRPNTEAFF.

The rearrangement links TRBV5-1 to TRBJ2-3; tentative D call: TRBD1 (6 bases). The CDR3 runs 14 residues. The germline V gene encodes CDR1 SGHRS and CDR2 YFSETQ. The V and J ends lost 4 bases and 4 bases respectively, with 13 bases between them. For the CDR3, the DNA is TGCGCCAGCAGCCTCCCGAGGGGGTCAGATACGCAGTATTTT. It encodes CASSLPRGSDTQYF.

V and J are TRBV4-3 and TRBJ2-1, with D hard to call. V gave up 0 bases and J gave up 7 bases, with 16 bases separating them. The CDR3 contains 16 residues. Germline V gene data show CDR1 as LGHNA and CDR2 as YSLEER. The CDR3 reads CASSQDRSAAWNEQFF. Written as DNA, the CDR3 is TGCGCCAGCAGCCAAGACCGGAGCGCCGCCTGGAATGAGCAGTTCTTC.

The chain uses TRBV6-2 or TRBV6-3 and TRBJ1-5, with a weak D call TRBD1 (5 bases). V was clipped by 5 bases and J by 0 bases, with 11 bases between them. This CDR3 is 15 amino acids long. Germline CDR1 is MNHEY and CDR2 is SVGEGT. The CDR3 loop is CASSRGLISNQPQHF. CDR3 nucleotide sequence: TGTGCCAGCAGTCGGGGACTGATTAGCAATCAGCCCCAGCATTTT.

V is TRBV7-9 and J is TRBJ1-2, with D hard to call. The germline gives CDR1 SEHNR, CDR2 FQNEAQ (reference sequence). Trimming took 5 bases from V and 3 from J, leaving 16 bases between them. The CDR3 has 15 amino acids. The chain's CDR3 is CASSHLGGGYYGYTF. CDR3 nucleotide sequence: TGTGCCAGCAGCCATTTGGGAGGCGGCTACTATGGCTACACCTTC.

This chain joins TRBV24-1 and TRBJ2-2; 9 bases line up with TRBD1. Germline V gene lookup returns CDR1 KGHDR and CDR2 SFDVKD. This CDR3 has 14 amino acids. V trimming: 9 bases; J trimming: 1 base; junction bases outside the gene matches: 2. The DNA for the CDR3 is TGTGCCACCTCGGGACAGGGGAACACCGGGGAGCTGTTTTTT. Its translation: CATSGQGNTGELFF.

The V call is TRBV30, the J call TRBJ1-2, with 9 bases matching TRBD1. Unmatched junction bases numbered 3, after V lost 2 bases and J lost 2 bases. From germline, CDR1 is GTSNPN and CDR2 SVGIG (reference sequence). The CDR3 length is 14 residues. CDR3 sequence reads: CAWSRDRENYGYTF. The CDR3 coding sequence is TGTGCCTGGAGTAGGGACAGGGAGAACTATGGCTACACCTTC.

The chain joins TRBV7-9 to TRBJ1-1; D not certain. This CDR3 spans 14 amino acids. The germline V gene has CDR1 SEHNR and CDR2 FQNEAQ (reference sequence). The ends were cut back, 2 bases at V and 4 bases at J, with 11 bases in the middle. CDR3 nucleotide sequence: TGTGCCAGCAGCTTAACGTCGGGGAGCACTGAAGCTTTCTTT. Protein product: CASSLTSGSTEAFF.

This sequence joins TRBV11-2 and TRBJ2-7; tentatively, D is TRBD2 (5 bases). V dropped 4 bases and J dropped 4 bases, with 8 bases sitting between them. Germline V gives CDR1 SGHAT, CDR2 FQNNGV. CDR3 length: 12 residues. CDR3 nucleotides: TGTGCCAGCAGCTCGGACTTGTACGAGCAGTACTTC. Translating gives CASSSDLYEQYF. The whole variable domain, remainder taken from reference TRBV11-2 and TRBJ2-7, is EAGVAQSPRYKIIEKRQSVAFWCNPISGHATLYWYQQILGQGPKLLIQFQNNGVVDDSQLPKDRFSAERLKGVDSTLKIQPAKLEDSAVYLCASSSDLYEQYFGPGTRLTVT.

The count of this clone is one. The V call is TRBV19, the J call TRBJ1-2; 10 nucleotides match TRBD1. With V trimmed by 1 base and J by 7 bases, 6 bases remained unmatched. In germline, CDR1 is LNHDA, CDR2 SQIVND (reference sequence). The CDR3 consists of 15 residues. The CDR3 DNA follows: TGTGCCAGTAGTATAGGTGACAGGGGGCTTGGTGGCTACACCTTC. Its protein product is CASSIGDRGLGGYTF. The full variable domain, its missing parts supplied by reference TRBV19 and TRBJ1-2, is DGGITQSPKYLFRKEGQNVTLSCEQNLNHDAMYWYRQDPGQGLRLIYYSQIVNDFQKGDIAEGYSVSREKKESFPLTVTSAQKNPTAFYLCASSIGDRGLGGYTFGSGTRLTVV.

The chain joins TRBV30 to TRBJ1-3; D gene uncertain. V lost 2 bases, J lost 0 bases, and 8 bases lay in between. The CDR3 extends over 14 amino acids. CDR1 and CDR2 from the germline V gene are GTSNPN and SVGIG (reference sequence). The CDR3 DNA sequence: TGTGCCTGGAGTACCGGGAGCTCTGGAAACACCATATATTTT. It translates to CAWSTGSSGNTIYF.

J is TRBJ1-2 and V is TRBV7-3; TRBD1 matches 8 bases. The CDR3 has 14 amino acids. J was trimmed by 4 bases and V by 6 bases; bases with no gene match: 7. CDR1 is SGHTA, CDR2 FQGTGA, per germline. The CDR3 loop reads CASSQTTGGYGYTF. The DNA of the CDR3 is TGTGCCAGCAGTCAGACAACAGGGGGCTATGGCTACACCTTC. Full variable domain (rest looked up from reference TRBV7-3 and TRBJ1-2): GAGVSQTPSNKVTEKGKYVELRCDPISGHTALYWYRQSLGQGPEFLIYFQGTGAADDSGLPNDRFFAVRPEGSVSTLKIQRTERGDSAVYLCASSQTTGGYGYTFGSGTRLTVV.

The chain has TRBV18 and TRBJ1-2, with unresolved D. CDR3 length: 18 residues. V lost 3 bases and J 0 bases, leaving 20 bases between the germline ends. From germline, CDR1 is KGHSH and CDR2 LQKENI. CDR3 sequence reads: CASSPKTPTREANYGYTF. As DNA, the CDR3 is TGTGCCAGCTCACCGAAAACCCCGACACGAGAAGCTAACTATGGCTACACCTTC.

The CDR3 DNA reads as TGTGCCAGTAGTATAGAATCTCAGGGTTACTACGAGCAGTACTTC. Translated: CASSIESQGYYEQYF. The V gene is TRBV19, the J gene TRBJ2-7, with D perhaps TRBD1 (5 bases). The CDR3 contains 15 residues. The germline V and J ends were trimmed by 0 bases and 3 bases, with 12 bases remaining between them. Germline CDR1 LNHDA, CDR2 SQIVND (reference sequence).

The chain has TRBV7-2 and TRBJ1-2; no firm D call. The CDR3 runs to 14 residues. V lost 1 base and J lost 3, with 9 bases in between. Germline V gene data show CDR1 as SGHTA and CDR2 as FQGNSA. CDR3 amino acids: CASSLVPQYYGYTF. Here the CDR3 DNA reads TGTGCCAGCAGCTTAGTTCCCCAATACTATGGCTACACCTTC.

This chain uses TRBV29-1 with TRBJ1-5; D gene ambiguous. V lost 2 bases and J 5 bases, leaving 16 bases between the germline ends. The CDR3 runs to 15 residues. CDR1 SQVTM and CDR2 ANQGSEA come from the germline V gene. CDR3 amino acids: CSVERKDFLDQPQHF. The CDR3 bases are TGCAGCGTTGAAAGGAAGGACTTCCTAGATCAGCCCCAGCATTTT.

J is TRBJ1-4 and V is TRBV7-2; D perhaps matches TRBD1 (6 bases). From germline, CDR1 is SGHTA and CDR2 FQGNSA. V dropped 6 bases and J dropped 7 bases, with 15 bases sitting between them. The CDR3 length is 14 residues. The DNA of the CDR3 is TGTGCCAGCAGTGAACAGGGCATGGGTGAAAAACTGTTTTTT. Translating it yields CASSEQGMGEKLFF.

The rearrangement uses TRBV29-1 and TRBJ2-7, with 10 bases aligning to TRBD2. Trimming cost V 4 bases and J 1 base; bases outside gene matches: 4. CDR3 length: 14 residues. In germline, CDR1 is SQVTM, CDR2 ANQGSEA. This CDR3 reads CSVGQAGGSYEQYF. The CDR3 DNA reads as TGCAGCGTTGGACAAGCGGGAGGGTCCTACGAGCAGTACTTC.

The J gene is TRBJ1-3, the V gene TRBV29-1; D may be TRBD1 (6 bases). V was clipped by 6 bases and J by 0 bases, with 9 bases between them. This CDR3 is 13 amino acids long. Germline V CDR1 and CDR2: SQVTM, ANQGSEA. The CDR3 sequence: CSVGQHSGNTIYF. CDR3 sequence (DNA): TGCAGCGTCGGACAGCACTCTGGAAACACCATATATTTT.

This clone occurred a few times. V is TRBV7-2 and J is TRBJ1-4; 7 bases align to TRBD1. This CDR3 comprises 16 residues. V lost 3 bases to trimming and J lost 3 bases; unmatched junction nucleotides: 7. The germline CDR1 and CDR2 sequences are SGHTA and FQGNSA. This CDR3 reads CASSFKGAGSNEKLFF. The DNA for the CDR3 is TGTGCCAGCAGCTTCAAGGGGGCGGGTTCTAATGAAAAACTGTTTTTT.

This clone was seen only once. The rearrangement uses TRBV30 and TRBJ2-5; weak D call: TRBD2 (7 bases). The CDR3 is made up of 16 amino acids. Trimming left V 0 bases short and J 5 bases short, with 19 bases between. The V gene's germline CDR1 is GTSNPN and CDR2 SVGIG (reference sequence). The CDR3 DNA reads as TGTGCCTGGAGTGTTGGAGGGGGAGGGTTGTGGGAGACCCAGTACTTC. Translation: CAWSVGGGGLWETQYF.